A selection of T cell receptor beta chains follows, all from one sample in a study of OX40 agonist ivuxolimab in advanced cancers. The table came from immunoSEQ multiplex PCR; TCRdb's copy has only in-frame clones and leaves some out. The sample lists roughly 44,000 clones, around 80% occurring once. Here the sequenced sample was CD4+ or CD8+ T cells sorted from blood, taken in a trial of the OX40 agonist ivuxolimab. These receptors came from an adult with an advanced solid tumor such as melanoma, head and neck, liver or kidney cancer. Both conserved end residues are part of each CDR3. Fields, in order: clone size, D gene, J gene, V gene, CDR3 protein, CDR3 DNA. D genes are given only for firm matches. The size entry is marked missing in some rows and otherwise reads once, few, many or a size class.

abundance: medium-sized; d_gene: NA; j_gene: TRBJ1-1; v_gene: TRBV2; CDR3aa: CASSSSVGVGTEAFF; CDR3nt: TGTGCCAGCAGTTCTTCCGTGGGGGTTGGCACTGAAGCTTTCTTT
abundance: NA; d_gene: TRBD2; j_gene: TRBJ2-5; v_gene: TRBV2; CDR3aa: CASTRTSGEETQYF; CDR3nt: TGTGCCAGCACCCGGACTAGCGGAGAAGAGACCCAGTACTTC
abundance: few; d_gene: TRBD1; j_gene: TRBJ2-7; v_gene: TRBV5-6; CDR3aa: CASSLGGQGIYEQYF; CDR3nt: TGTGCCAGCAGCTTGGGGGGACAGGGGATTTACGAGCAGTACTTC
abundance: NA; d_gene: NA; j_gene: TRBJ1-2; v_gene: TRBV4-1; CDR3aa: CASSQGVRYGYTF; CDR3nt: TGCGCCAGCAGCCAAGGGGTGAGGTATGGCTACACCTTC
abundance: NA; d_gene: NA; j_gene: TRBJ2-5; v_gene: TRBV4-1; CDR3aa: CASSQVATRQETQYF; CDR3nt: TGCGCCAGCAGCCAGGTCGCGACTAGACAAGAGACCCAGTACTTC
abundance: NA; d_gene: TRBD2; j_gene: TRBJ2-1; v_gene: TRBV4-3; CDR3aa: CASSQDLGLAGGNEQFF; CDR3nt: TGCGCCAGCAGCCAAGATCTAGGGCTAGCGGGAGGCAATGAGCAGTTCTTC
abundance: NA; d_gene: NA; j_gene: TRBJ2-2; v_gene: TRBV5-8; CDR3aa: CASSLRPVESQPGELFF; CDR3nt: TGTGCCAGCAGCTTGAGGCCGGTAGAGTCCCAGCCCGGGGAGCTGTTTTTT
abundance: NA; d_gene: TRBD1; j_gene: TRBJ1-1; v_gene: TRBV6-5; CDR3aa: CASSWDRTNTEAFF; CDR3nt: TGTGCCAGCAGTTGGGACAGGACGAACACTGAAGCTTTCTTT
abundance: once; d_gene: NA; j_gene: TRBJ2-5; v_gene: TRBV4-1; CDR3aa: CASSQVGSGIVETQYF; CDR3nt: TGCGCCAGCAGCCAAGTAGGGTCAGGGATAGTAGAGACCCAGTACTTC
abundance: NA; d_gene: TRBD1; j_gene: TRBJ2-7; v_gene: TRBV4-2; CDR3aa: CASSLDRGSEQYF; CDR3nt: TGTGCCAGCAGCTTAGACAGGGGGTCCGAGCAGTACTTC
abundance: NA; d_gene: NA; j_gene: TRBJ1-1; v_gene: TRBV10-3; CDR3aa: CAISGPGVLISRNTEAFF; CDR3nt: TGTGCCATCAGTGGACCAGGGGTCCTGATATCAAGAAACACTGAAGCTTTCTTT
abundance: NA; d_gene: TRBD2; j_gene: TRBJ2-3; v_gene: TRBV7-2; CDR3aa: CASSLALGAGVSTQYF; CDR3nt: TGTGCCAGCAGCTTAGCGCTGGGAGCGGGAGTGTCTACGCAGTATTTT
abundance: NA; d_gene: NA; j_gene: TRBJ2-7; v_gene: TRBV2; CDR3aa: CASSEPSGVGGQYF; CDR3nt: TGTGCCAGCAGTGAACCTTCAGGGGTCGGAGGGCAGTACTTC
abundance: NA; d_gene: NA; j_gene: TRBJ2-7; v_gene: TRBV7-2; CDR3aa: CASSLAKVMGTEQYF; CDR3nt: TGTGCCAGCAGCTTAGCCAAGGTAATGGGCACCGAGCAGTACTTC
abundance: NA; d_gene: NA; j_gene: TRBJ2-7; v_gene: TRBV18; CDR3aa: CASSPREVQGEQYF; CDR3nt: TGTGCCAGCTCACCACGGGAGGTTCAGGGTGAGCAGTACTTC
abundance: NA; d_gene: NA; j_gene: TRBJ2-3; v_gene: TRBV4-3; CDR3aa: CASSQNSQFTDTQYF; CDR3nt: TGCGCCAGCAGCCAGAACTCCCAATTCACAGATACGCAGTATTTT
abundance: NA; d_gene: NA; j_gene: TRBJ1-5; v_gene: TRBV21-1; CDR3aa: CASSKGSSGTGARNQPQHF; CDR3nt: TGTGCCAGCAGCAAAGGATCCTCCGGGACAGGGGCGAGGAATCAGCCCCAGCATTTT
abundance: NA; d_gene: NA; j_gene: TRBJ2-1; v_gene: TRBV6-6; CDR3aa: CASSNPLNEQFF; CDR3nt: TGTGCCAGCAGTAACCCACTGAATGAGCAGTTCTTC
abundance: NA; d_gene: NA; j_gene: TRBJ2-1; v_gene: TRBV10-1; CDR3aa: CASSLGTHEQFF; CDR3nt: TGCGCCAGCAGTTTGGGCACCCATGAGCAGTTCTTC
abundance: NA; d_gene: NA; j_gene: TRBJ2-5; v_gene: TRBV2; CDR3aa: CASSGIAARQETQYF; CDR3nt: TGTGCCAGCAGCGGGATAGCGGCACGCCAAGAGACCCAGTACTTC
abundance: few; d_gene: NA; j_gene: TRBJ2-5; v_gene: TRBV5-4; CDR3aa: CASSLGSGLGETQYF; CDR3nt: TGTGCCAGCAGCTTGGGGTCCGGGCTTGGGGAGACCCAGTACTTC
abundance: NA; d_gene: NA; j_gene: TRBJ2-4; v_gene: TRBV30; CDR3aa: CAWRGRGGAKNIQYF; CDR3nt: TGTGCCTGGAGGGGTAGGGGTGGAGCCAAAAACATTCAGTACTTC
abundance: NA; d_gene: NA; j_gene: TRBJ1-5; v_gene: TRBV25-1; CDR3aa: CASSDGHRDNQPQHF; CDR3nt: TGTGCCAGCAGTGATGGACACAGGGATAATCAGCCCCAGCATTTT
abundance: once; d_gene: NA; j_gene: TRBJ1-6; v_gene: TRBV5-1; CDR3aa: CASSLAREGGSPLHF; CDR3nt: TGCGCCAGCAGCTTGGCGCGGGAAGGCGGCTCACCCCTCCACTTT
abundance: NA; d_gene: TRBD2; j_gene: TRBJ2-3; v_gene: TRBV28; CDR3aa: CASQAPGTSGSTDTQYF; CDR3nt: TGTGCCAGCCAAGCGCCTGGGACTAGCGGTAGCACAGATACGCAGTATTTT
abundance: NA; d_gene: TRBD2; j_gene: TRBJ2-1; v_gene: TRBV6-5; CDR3aa: CASSFSGMTWNEQFF; CDR3nt: TGTGCCAGCAGTTTTAGCGGGATGACGTGGAATGAGCAGTTCTTC
abundance: NA; d_gene: NA; j_gene: TRBJ2-1; v_gene: TRBV6-6; CDR3aa: CASSYSNDYNEQFF; CDR3nt: TGTGCCAGCAGTTACTCGAACGATTACAATGAGCAGTTCTTC
abundance: NA; d_gene: TRBD2; j_gene: TRBJ2-1; v_gene: TRBV10-3; CDR3aa: CAISESASGSSYNEQFF; CDR3nt: TGTGCCATCAGTGAGTCCGCTAGCGGGAGCTCCTACAATGAGCAGTTCTTC
abundance: once; d_gene: TRBD2; j_gene: TRBJ2-7; v_gene: TRBV15; CDR3aa: CATSRDRGGTEQYF; CDR3nt: TGTGCCACCAGCAGAGATCGGGGAGGGACCGAGCAGTACTTC
abundance: NA; d_gene: NA; j_gene: TRBJ1-5; v_gene: TRBV27; CDR3aa: CASRVSGYTDTGAPQHF; CDR3nt: TGTGCCAGCAGAGTTTCGGGATATACGGATACTGGGGCGCCCCAGCATTTT
abundance: once; d_gene: TRBD1; j_gene: TRBJ1-2; v_gene: TRBV7-8; CDR3aa: CASSLPTGGIGGYTF; CDR3nt: TGTGCCAGCAGCTTACCCACAGGGGGCATCGGGGGCTACACCTTC
abundance: NA; d_gene: TRBD1; j_gene: TRBJ2-2; v_gene: TRBV9; CDR3aa: CASSVAGQGAGRATGELFF; CDR3nt: TGTGCCAGCAGCGTAGCGGGACAGGGGGCAGGTCGGGCCACCGGGGAGCTGTTTTTT